The entry below describes one T cell receptor beta chain. TCRdb ran MiXCR on the RT-PCR reads and lists one entry per CDR3 protein. The profile shows about a million distinct CDR3 sequences, about a sixth of them singletons. Germline-derived CDR1 and CDR2 are LGHNA and YNFKEQ. This CDR3 is built from 15 residues. The J segment lost 4 bases and the V segment lost 4 bases, leaving 7 bases of the junction unmatched. These data belong to a study of patients and donors after allogeneic stem cell transplantation. The sample taken for sequencing was blood, either unsorted or a sorted T cell fraction (not recorded which). V and J are TRBV4-2 and TRBJ1-5; 7 nucleotides agree with TRBD1. The source is a human donor who was either an allogeneic HSCT recipient or a stem cell or donor lymphocyte infusion donor (not recorded which). It is not recorded whose cells these are; they may come from a transplant donor. CDR3 residues: CASSPEGAENQPQHF. CDR3 DNA sequence: TGTGCCAGCAGCCCAGAGGGGGCGGAAAATCAGCCCCAGCATTTT.